Sequencing of this T cell receptor (beta chain) was carried out in a study of shared clonotypes between healthy human individuals. Overall study context: CD4 naive and CD4 memory each took three plates per donor, while CD8 naive took two and CD8 memory one.

Only one count was recorded for this clone. Sequencing was performed with immunoSEQ multiplex PCR; in TCRdb, only in-frame clones are kept and a portion is missing. The sample contains over 850,000 clones, around three quarters of which appear only once. The origin of this receptor is a man aged 18 to 35 in good health. Some clones in this sample may be carry-over from other donors' samples. Input material: memory CD4+ T cells from PBMCs. As for subset: CD45RA-negative fraction.

CDR3 amino acids: CASRNDRDGSYEQYF. The CDR3 nucleotides read TGTGCCAGCAGAAATGACAGGGATGGGTCCTACGAGCAGTACTTC. V usage is TRBV6-1 and J usage is TRBJ2-7, with 7 bases identical to TRBD1. Germline-derived CDR1 and CDR2 are MNHNS and SASEGT. V trimming: 6 bases; J trimming: 1 base; junction bases outside the gene matches: 9. The CDR3 has 15 amino acids.